Below, 18 T cell receptor beta chains from the same sample are listed, as sequenced in a study of Graves' ophthalmopathy and Graves' hyperthyroidism. As the template, RNA transcripts were used to amplify TCR beta CDR3 regions. HTBI primers primed a first-round RT-PCR, and a second-round multiplex PCR followed. TCRdb used MiXCR to reprocess the multiplex PCR reads, holding one entry per CDR3 protein. The data hold hundreds of thousands of distinct CDR3 sequences, with 13% to 15% observed a single time. The sequencing sample was made of blood. The receptor set was obtained from a woman aged 25 to 39 with Graves' ophthalmopathy.

This clonotype was detected only a few times. CDR3 coding DNA: TGTGCCAGCAGTCCGCGGGACAGGGGTGTCACTGAAGCTTTCTTT. Translating gives CASSPRDRGVTEAFF. The chain combines TRBV6-2 or TRBV6-3 with TRBJ1-1; 10 positions agree with TRBD1. The CDR3 has 15 residues. Trimming removed 5 bases from V and 4 bases from J; junction bases left unmatched: 7. Germline V gene sequence: CDR1 MNHEY, CDR2 SVGEGT.

This clonotype has ten or more counts. V and J are TRBV11-2 and TRBJ1-1, with TRBD1 matching 8 bases. After removal of 5 bases from V and 4 bases from J, the junction contained 3 bases not matched to a gene. CDR3 length: 13 residues. Per the germline V gene, CDR1 is SGHAT and CDR2 is FQNNGV. This CDR3 reads CASSPGGLTEAFF. The CDR3 nucleotides read TGTGCCAGCAGCCCAGGGGGCCTCACTGAAGCTTTCTTT. Variable domain in full (rest from reference TRBV11-2 and TRBJ1-1): EAGVAQSPRYKIIEKRQSVAFWCNPISGHATLYWYQQILGQGPKLLIQFQNNGVVDDSQLPKDRFSAERLKGVDSTLKIQPAKLEDSAVYLCASSPGGLTEAFFGQGTRLTVV.

This clonotype came up many times. The V call is TRBV20-1, the J call TRBJ2-7; 10 positions match TRBD1. CDR3 length equals 13 residues. The germline V gene encodes CDR1 DFQATT and CDR2 SNEGSKA (reference sequence). J lost 6 bases, V lost 0 bases, and 2 bases had no gene match. The CDR3 bases are TGCAGTGCTAGAGAGGGGACAGGGGCCGAGCAGTACTTC. Its translation: CSAREGTGAEQYF.

This clonotype was detected many times. This rearrangement joins TRBV5-1 to TRBJ2-7, with D perhaps TRBD1 (6 bases). The CDR3 totals 13 residues. V lost 7 bases, J lost 3 bases, and 14 bases lay in between. Germline V CDR1 and CDR2: SGHRS, YFSETQ. CDR3 loop: CASGEQGSYEQYF. In DNA, the CDR3 is TGCGCCAGCGGCGAACAGGGAAGCTACGAGCAGTACTTC.

This clonotype was seen many times. V and J are TRBV5-1 and TRBJ2-7; TRBD2 matches at 7 bases. The CDR3 length is 15 residues. The V and J ends lost 0 bases and 0 bases, in that order; junction bases with no gene match: 3. The germline CDR1 and CDR2 sequences are SGHRS and YFSETQ. The CDR3 nucleotides are TGCGCCAGCAGCTTGGGAGCGGGGAGCTCCTACGAGCAGTACTTC. It yields the protein CASSLGAGSSYEQYF.

This clonotype showed up many times. The chain employs TRBV5-1 and TRBJ2-7, with no clear D. CDR3 length: 12 residues. V dropped 0 bases and J dropped 5 bases, with 6 bases sitting between them. Germline lookup yields CDR1 SGHRS and CDR2 YFSETQ. Here the CDR3 reads CASSLDSNEQYF. For the CDR3, the DNA is TGCGCCAGCAGCTTGGACTCTAACGAGCAGTACTTC.

At least ten counts were recorded for this clonotype. The V and J genes are TRBV5-1 and TRBJ1-5; no definite D call. Looked up from germline, CDR1 is SGHRS and CDR2 is YFSETQ. Trimming took 4 bases from V and 7 from J, leaving 12 bases between them. This CDR3 comprises 13 residues. The CDR3 DNA reads as TGCGCCAGCAGCCTCATCCCTGGGCAGCCCCAGCATTTT. Amino acids: CASSLIPGQPQHF. The variable domain in full, with the rest retrieved from reference TRBV5-1 and TRBJ1-5, is KAGVTQTPRYLIKTRGQQVTLSCSPISGHRSVSWYQQTPGQGLQFLFEYFSETQRNKGNFPGRFSGRQFSNSRSEMNVSTLELGDSALYLCASSLIPGQPQHFGDGTRLSIL.

This clonotype appeared many times. The chain carries TRBV20-1 and TRBJ2-7; 7 bases fit TRBD2. Germline loops: CDR1 DFQATT, CDR2 SNEGSKA (reference sequence). This CDR3 spans 13 amino acids. The trim removed 7 bases at V and 2 bases at J, leaving 8 bases unmatched. CDR3 nucleotides: TGCAGTGTGGGGCTAGCGGAACCCTACGAGCAGTACTTC. Residues: CSVGLAEPYEQYF.

This clonotype was seen ten or more times. The rearrangement joins TRBV27 to TRBJ1-2, with 10 positions matching TRBD1. The CDR3 totals 14 residues. V trimming: 6 bases; J trimming: 7 bases; junction bases outside the gene matches: 8. Germline V lookup: CDR1 MNHEY, CDR2 SMNVEV (reference sequence). The CDR3 DNA follows: TGTGCCAGCAGCGCTGACAGGGGGCTGGGTGGCTACACCTTC. Residues: CASSADRGLGGYTF.

The sample holds many counts of this clonotype. The V gene is TRBV7-3, the J gene TRBJ2-5, with D unclear. The CDR3 contains 13 residues. Trimming stripped 2 bases from V and 4 bases from J, with 8 bases between. From germline, CDR1 is SGHTA and CDR2 FQGTGA. The CDR3 DNA is TGTGCCAGCAGCTTAGTTCAGAGAGAGACCCAGTACTTC. Residues: CASSLVQRETQYF.

This clonotype was seen repeatedly, ten times or more. The V gene is TRBV14, the J gene TRBJ2-5, with D hard to call. The V gene lost 0 bases and the J gene lost 5 bases, with 10 bases spanning the gap. The CDR3 has 14 residues. Germline V CDR1 and CDR2: SGHDN, FVKESK. The CDR3 region is CASSQEDLRETQYF. The DNA of the CDR3 is TGTGCCAGCAGCCAAGAGGACCTGCGGGAGACCCAGTACTTC.

This clonotype was picked up many times. This chain uses TRBV12-3 or TRBV12-4 with TRBJ1-1, with a weak D call TRBD1 (5 bases). The V and J ends lost 3 bases and 2 bases respectively, with 19 bases between them. This CDR3 region has 17 residues. As DNA, the CDR3 is TGTGCCAGCAGTTTTAGGAGGGGCGCAGGCCTTAACACTGAAGCTTTCTTT. Encoded protein: CASSFRRGAGLNTEAFF.

The V gene is TRBV5-5, the J gene TRBJ2-4; D is possibly TRBD1 or TRBD2 (6 bases each). Germline values: CDR1 SGHKS, CDR2 YYEKEE (reference sequence). The V end was cut by 1 base, the J end by 1 base, with 21 bases between. The CDR3 has 19 amino acids. For the CDR3, the DNA is TGTGCCAGCAGCTTGTTGGGGGGCCGGGGCCAGTTCGCCAAAAACATTCAGTACTTC. This encodes CASSLLGGRGQFAKNIQYF. Full variable domain (outside the CDR3, taken from reference TRBV5-5 and TRBJ2-4): DAGVTQSPTHLIKTRGQQVTLRCSPISGHKSVSWYQQVLGQGPQFIFQYYEKEERGRGNFPDRFSARQFPNYSSELNVNALLLGDSALYLCASSLLGGRGQFAKNIQYFGAGTRLSVL.

This clonotype was seen at least ten times. The rearrangement uses TRBV9 and TRBJ1-1, with 8 bases lining up with TRBD1. Germline CDR1 is SGDLS and CDR2 is YYNGEE. The CDR3 loop spans 16 amino acids. The V gene end was trimmed by 0 bases and the J gene end by 1 base; junction bases not matched to a gene: 5. CDR3 loop: CASSVGPTGGNTEAFF. CDR3 nucleotides: TGTGCCAGCAGCGTAGGCCCCACAGGGGGGAACACTGAAGCTTTCTTT.

This clonotype was found many times. This may arise from a read error, as a much more abundant clone is one base away. This chain links TRBV20-1 with TRBJ1-6; D not certain. The CDR3 length is 11 residues. Trimming removed 0 bases at V and 17 bases at J, with 11 bases between. Germline CDR1 reads DFQATT; CDR2 reads SNEGSKA (reference sequence). The CDR3 loop is CSARDRADIHF. The CDR3 coding sequence is TGCAGTGCTAGAGATAGGGCAGACATCCACTTT.

This clonotype was seen repeatedly, ten times or more. This chain connects TRBV7-7 to TRBJ1-5; a possible D gene is TRBD1 (6 bases). Germline assignment: CDR1 SSHAT and CDR2 FNYEAQ (reference sequence). The V and J ends lost 0 bases and 7 bases respectively, with 34 bases between them. This CDR3 has 22 amino acids. CDR3 DNA: TGTGCCAGCAGCTTAGCGACCGGGTGGCAGGGGAGTTTTGGACTAACGATCCAGCCCCAGCATTTT. It translates to CASSLATGWQGSFGLTIQPQHF.

In this sample, this clonotype turned up many times. V usage is TRBV6-1 and J usage is TRBJ2-7; D unresolved. V lost 7 bases and J lost 1, with 11 bases in between. Germline V CDR1 and CDR2: MNHNS, SASEGT. CDR3 size: 13 residues. The CDR3 DNA reads as TGTGCCAGCACCTATAGTTCTTCCTACGAGCAGTACTTC. Translating gives CASTYSSSYEQYF.

The sample holds many counts of this clonotype. This rearrangement joins TRBV6-1 to TRBJ2-7, with 7 bases matching TRBD1. V was clipped by 3 bases and J by 3 bases; unmatched bases: 11. Germline CDR1 is MNHNS and CDR2 is SASEGT. The CDR3 is made up of 16 amino acids. The CDR3 coding sequence is TGTGCCAGCAGTGATGAGGGACAGCTGACTTACTACGAGCAGTACTTC. This sequence encodes CASSDEGQLTYYEQYF.